The 31 T cell receptor beta chains below were found in one sample sequenced in a study of blood T cell repertoires in COVID-19. Libraries were prepared by immunoSEQ multiplex PCR; TCRdb keeps only in-frame clonotypes and omits some of them. This table holds about 120,000 clones, roughly four fifths found once. Source material: peripheral blood. Receptors were obtained from a woman aged 60-75 years with acute or convalescent COVID-19.

This clone was counted only a few times. The CDR3 spells CATSSGQGDGGYTF. The CDR3 DNA reads as TGTGCCACCAGCAGCGGACAGGGGGACGGTGGCTACACCTTC. This rearrangement joins TRBV24-1 to TRBJ1-2; TRBD1 aligns across 10 bases. The germline V gene has CDR1 KGHDR and CDR2 SFDVKD. The CDR3 has 14 residues. With 7 bases clipped from V and 7 bases from J, the junction kept 8 bases outside the gene matches.

V and J are TRBV19 and TRBJ2-3; 7 nucleotides match TRBD2. The CDR3 has 16 residues. CDR1 is LNHDA and CDR2 is SQIVND in the germline V gene (reference sequence). The V segment lost 7 bases and the J segment 2 bases; nucleotides outside the gene matches: 12. The CDR3 protein is CASTYGAGVPTDTQYF. Here the CDR3 DNA reads TGTGCCAGTACCTATGGGGCGGGGGTCCCCACAGATACGCAGTATTTT.

The chain uses TRBV6-1 and TRBJ1-5, with D unresolved. Germline CDR1 MNHNS, CDR2 SASEGT. The CDR3 runs to 13 residues. Trimming took off 2 bases at V and 7 bases at J, with 9 bases between the two ends. As DNA, the CDR3 is TGTGCCAGCAGTGAAAGACTTAACCAGCCCCAGCATTTT. It specifies CASSERLNQPQHF.

J is TRBJ1-5 and V is TRBV9; D unclear. The CDR3 spans 14 residues. V lost 0 bases and J 7 bases, leaving 11 bases between the germline ends. Germline V lookup: CDR1 SGDLS, CDR2 YYNGEE. CDR3 amino acids: CASSVATEGQPQHF. CDR3 in DNA: TGTGCCAGCAGCGTAGCAACCGAGGGCCAGCCCCAGCATTTT.

The J gene is TRBJ1-1, the V gene TRBV6-4; 7 nucleotides match TRBD1. J lost 2 bases, V lost 0 bases, and 6 bases had no gene match. CDR1 and CDR2 (germline): MRHNA, SNTAGT. The CDR3 is 16 amino acids. The CDR3 region is CASSDSIGTANTEAFF. In DNA, the CDR3 is TGTGCCAGCAGTGACTCGATAGGGACAGCCAACACTGAAGCTTTCTTT.

The chain carries TRBV19 and TRBJ2-7, with TRBD1 identical over 8 bases. Unmatched junction bases numbered 5, after V lost 3 bases and J lost 1 base. This CDR3 contains 15 residues. Germline CDR1 LNHDA, CDR2 SQIVND (reference sequence). The CDR3 coding sequence is TGTGCCAGTAGTATGTTCTGGGACAGGTCCTACGAGCAGTACTTC. It yields the protein CASSMFWDRSYEQYF.

V and J are TRBV7-9 and TRBJ2-2; no reliable D call. The germline gives CDR1 SEHNR, CDR2 FQNEAQ (reference sequence). Trimming removed 5 bases from V and 6 bases from J, with 10 bases in between. CDR3 length: 13 amino acids. The CDR3 nucleotides are TGTGCCAGCAGCGTCATTAGTCCCGGGGAGCTGTTTTTT. The encoded protein is CASSVISPGELFF.

The chain couples TRBV19 to TRBJ2-3; 9 bases match TRBD2. Germline CDR1 and CDR2: LNHDA and SQIVND (reference sequence). The CDR3 spans 18 residues. Trimming removed 3 bases from V and 1 base from J; junction bases left unmatched: 11. For the CDR3, the DNA is TGTGCCAGTAGTATGTCACGAGCGAGCGGGGGGCGCACAGATACGCAGTATTTT. Its protein product is CASSMSRASGGRTDTQYF.

Only a few counts were recorded for this clone. As DNA, the CDR3 is TGTGCCAGCAGCTTGACAGGGTCCAACGAGCAGTACTTC. It encodes CASSLTGSNEQYF. V and J are TRBV5-4 and TRBJ2-7; D might be TRBD1 (6 bases). This CDR3 contains 13 residues. Between the trimmed V and J ends, which lost 1 base and 5 bases, there was a span of 10 bases. The germline V gene encodes CDR1 SGHNT and CDR2 YYREEE (reference sequence).

The rearrangement joins TRBV20-1 to TRBJ1-1; no definite D call. This CDR3 contains 11 residues. Germline V CDR1 and CDR2: DFQATT, SNEGSKA (reference sequence). The ends were cut back, 6 bases at V and 11 bases at J, with 16 bases in the middle. CDR3 sequence: CSAPVTRVAFF. The CDR3 DNA is TGCAGTGCCCCTGTTACTAGGGTGGCTTTCTTT.

The CDR3 reads CASSTRTGGESPLHF. The CDR3 DNA reads as TGTGCCAGCAGCACACGGACAGGGGGCGAATCACCCCTCCACTTT. The J gene is TRBJ1-6, the V gene TRBV7-2; 11 nucleotides agree with TRBD1. V trimming: 5 bases; J trimming: 10 bases; junction bases outside the gene matches: 7. Germline-derived CDR1 and CDR2 are SGHTA and FQGNSA. This CDR3 has 15 residues.

In this sample, this clone turned up a few times. The CDR3: CASAPTGSGNTIYF. DNA of the CDR3: TGTGCTAGTGCCCCAACGGGCTCTGGAAACACCATATATTTT. V usage is TRBV12-5 and J usage is TRBJ1-3; D ambiguous. The germline gives CDR1 LGHNT, CDR2 FRNRAP. The CDR3 sequence is 14 residues long. Trimming left V 7 bases short and J 0 bases short, with 10 bases between. The full variable domain, rest sourced from reference TRBV12-5 and TRBJ1-3, is DARVTQTPRHKVTEMGQEVTMRCQPILGHNTVFWYRQTMMQGLELLAYFRNRAPLDDSGMPKDRFSAEMPDATLATLKIQPSEPRDSAVYFCASAPTGSGNTIYFGEGSWLTVV.

The J gene is TRBJ1-3, the V gene TRBV4-3; the D gene is possibly TRBD1 (5 bases). V shed 0 bases and J shed 0 bases, with 9 bases lying between them. CDR3 length: 16 amino acids. Looked up from germline, CDR1 is LGHNA and CDR2 is YSLEER. CDR3 in DNA: TGCGCCAGCAGCCAAGATGGGGCATTCTCTGGAAACACCATATATTTT. The encoded protein is CASSQDGAFSGNTIYF.

V is TRBV4-3 and J is TRBJ2-2, with D maybe TRBD2 (5 bases). The CDR3 is 16 amino acids. V lost 2 bases and J lost 4, with 14 bases in between. The germline CDR1 and CDR2 sequences are LGHNA and YSLEER. The CDR3 DNA sequence: TGCGCCAGCAGCCAATATCAAGGGAGAGCCACCGGGGAGCTGTTTTTT. It codes for CASSQYQGRATGELFF.

The rearrangement joins TRBV19 to TRBJ1-2, with TRBD1 as a possible D gene (6 bases). Germline V lookup: CDR1 LNHDA, CDR2 SQIVND (reference sequence). Trimming took off 7 bases at V and 6 bases at J, with 15 bases between the two ends. The CDR3 has 13 amino acids. DNA for the CDR3: TGTGCCAGTAACCCACGGGACAAGAATGGCTACACCTTC. Amino acid sequence: CASNPRDKNGYTF.

The sample holds a few counts of this clone. This chain links TRBV6-5 with TRBJ1-1; a possible D gene is TRBD1 (5 bases). Trimming left V 6 bases short and J 8 bases short, with 16 bases between. The germline V gene encodes CDR1 MNHEY and CDR2 SVGAGI. The CDR3 spans 13 residues. The CDR3 loop reads CASSFGHFREAFF. In nucleotides, the CDR3 is TGTGCCAGCAGCTTCGGACACTTCAGGGAAGCTTTCTTT.

This rearrangement joins TRBV10-3 to TRBJ1-3; weak D call: TRBD1 (6 bases). The germline V gene encodes CDR1 ENHRY and CDR2 SYGVKD. The V end was cut by 2 bases, the J end by 5 bases, with 10 bases between. This CDR3 is 14 amino acids long. This CDR3 reads CAISETGLRNTIYF. The CDR3 DNA reads TGTGCCATCAGTGAGACAGGGCTCCGAAACACCATATATTTT.

This chain links TRBV4-2 with TRBJ1-6; TRBD1 is a possible D gene (5 bases). The CDR3 length is 18 residues. Trimming took 2 bases from V and 0 from J, leaving 14 bases between them. The germline gives CDR1 LGHNA, CDR2 YNFKEQ. CDR3 bases: TGTGCCAGCAGCCAACTTGCGGGGGGAGGCTCCTATAATTCACCCCTCCACTTT. Translating gives CASSQLAGGGSYNSPLHF.

The genes are TRBV4-2 and TRBJ2-5, with D uncertain. V was trimmed by 0 bases and J by 5 bases, leaving 10 bases between them. The CDR3 contains 14 residues. Germline CDR1 LGHNA, CDR2 YNFKEQ. The CDR3 protein is CASSQDNRAETQYF. DNA for the CDR3: TGTGCCAGCAGCCAAGATAATAGAGCGGAGACCCAGTACTTC.

J is TRBJ2-1 and V is TRBV7-2; D possibly corresponds to TRBD2 (7 bases). The CDR3 extends over 15 amino acids. Germline V CDR1 and CDR2: SGHTA, FQGNSA. Trimming removed 1 base at V and 1 base at J, with 8 bases between. CDR3 amino acids: CASSLEGGSYNEQFF. CDR3 coding DNA: TGTGCCAGCAGCTTAGAGGGGGGGTCCTACAATGAGCAGTTCTTC. Looking up the rest from reference TRBV7-2 and TRBJ2-1 gives the full variable domain: GAGVSQSPSNKVTEKGKDVELRCDPISGHTALYWYRQSLGQGLEFLIYFQGNSAPDKSGLPSDRFSAERTGGSVSTLTIQRTQQEDSAVYLCASSLEGGSYNEQFFGPGTRLTVL.

The J gene is TRBJ1-5, the V gene TRBV2, with 8 bases fitting TRBD1. V was pared by 6 bases and J by 5 bases, with 3 bases of the junction left unmatched. The CDR3 spans 13 residues. Germline lookup yields CDR1 SNHLY and CDR2 FYNNEI. CDR3 bases: TGTGCCAGCAGGGAGACAGGGGATCAGCCCCAGCATTTT. It yields the protein CASRETGDQPQHF.

This clone is a singleton in its sample. The chain recombines TRBV19 with TRBJ1-5; 7 bases are a match to TRBD1. The CDR3 is made up of 14 amino acids. V was clipped by 6 bases and J by 7 bases; unmatched bases: 9. Germline-derived CDR1 and CDR2 are LNHDA and SQIVND (reference sequence). In DNA form, the CDR3 reads TGTGCCAGTAGAACAGGACAGGTCAACCAGCCCCAGCATTTT. The encoded protein is CASRTGQVNQPQHF. Using reference TRBV19 and TRBJ1-5 for the parts outside the CDR3, the full variable domain is DGGITQSPKYLFRKEGQNVTLSCEQNLNHDAMYWYRQDPGQGLRLIYYSQIVNDFQKGDIAEGYSVSREKKESFPLTVTSAQKNPTAFYLCASRTGQVNQPQHFGDGTRLSIL.

This sequence joins TRBV7-3 and TRBJ2-3; D is unclear. The germline V gene encodes CDR1 SGHTA and CDR2 FQGTGA. Trimming stripped 5 bases from V and 5 bases from J, with 14 bases between. The CDR3 extends over 14 amino acids. CDR3 bases: TGTGCCAGCAGCATAGGAGTTCCCCTAGATACGCAGTATTTT. Translating it yields CASSIGVPLDTQYF.

The chain recombines TRBV12-3 or TRBV12-4 with TRBJ2-2; D call uncertain. V gave up 6 bases and J gave up 0 bases, with 5 bases separating them. The CDR3 length is 13 residues. This CDR3 reads CASSTPNTGELFF. In DNA, the CDR3 is TGTGCCAGCAGCACACCGAACACCGGGGAGCTGTTTTTT.

This chain uses TRBV4-1 with TRBJ1-6; no firm D call. V was cut by 7 bases and J by 0 bases, with 16 bases left in between. Looked up from germline, CDR1 is MGHRA and CDR2 is YSYEKL. CDR3 length: 17 residues. The CDR3 DNA is TGCGCCAGCACCCTGGGAGCCACCAGCTCCTATAATTCACCCCTCCACTTT. Translated, it gives CASTLGATSSYNSPLHF.

This chain links TRBV27 with TRBJ2-3; weak D call: TRBD2 (6 bases). Germline loops: CDR1 MNHEY, CDR2 SMNVEV (reference sequence). The V and J ends lost 5 bases and 8 bases respectively, with 11 bases between them. This CDR3 region has 12 residues. CDR3 coding DNA: TGTGCCAGCAGTACTCGGGGAGGTACGCAGTATTTT. It codes for CASSTRGGTQYF.

The chain employs TRBV6-5 and TRBJ2-2; 8 nucleotides match TRBD2. CDR3 length equals 15 residues. Germline V CDR1 and CDR2: MNHEY, SVGAGI. V was pared by 6 bases and J by 4 bases, with 7 bases of the junction left unmatched. The CDR3 DNA sequence: TGTGCCAGCAGGAGACCGGGAGGGGGCACCGGGGAGCTGTTTTTT. Translating gives CASRRPGGGTGELFF.

The chain links TRBV7-9 to TRBJ2-7; D is perhaps TRBD1 (6 bases). Trimming shortened V by 6 bases and J by 6 bases, and 18 bases separated the two germline ends. Germline loops: CDR1 SEHNR, CDR2 FQNEAQ (reference sequence). This CDR3 has 14 residues. CDR3 region: CASSQGSGWGEQYF. As DNA, the CDR3 is TGTGCCAGCAGTCAGGGGTCGGGCTGGGGCGAGCAGTACTTC.

The rearrangement uses TRBV15 and TRBJ2-1, with 9 bases fitting TRBD2. This CDR3 comprises 14 residues. The trim removed 4 bases at V and 10 bases at J, leaving 8 bases unmatched. Germline CDR1 and CDR2: LNHNV and YYDKDF (reference sequence). CDR3 sequence reads: CATSTSSGLAEQFF. CDR3 nucleotides: TGTGCCACCAGCACCTCCTCGGGACTAGCAGAGCAGTTCTTC.

CDR3 sequence: CASSLGQASSYNEQFF. CDR3 nucleotides: TGTGCCAGCAGCCTTGGACAGGCCTCCTCCTACAATGAGCAGTTCTTC. This chain links TRBV5-5 with TRBJ2-1; 7 bases match TRBD1. Germline-derived CDR1 and CDR2 are SGHKS and YYEKEE (reference sequence). V trimming: 4 bases; J trimming: 0 bases; junction bases outside the gene matches: 7. The CDR3 extends over 16 amino acids.

The chain recombines TRBV5-1 with TRBJ1-2; D not certain. Germline CDR1 and CDR2: SGHRS and YFSETQ. Trimming left V 1 base short and J 0 bases short, with 7 bases between. CDR3 length equals 14 residues. The CDR3 DNA follows: TGCGCCAGCAGCTTGAACCAGGCTAACTATGGCTACACCTTC. Translating it yields CASSLNQANYGYTF. Drawing the rest from reference TRBV5-1 and TRBJ1-2, the complete variable domain is KAGVTQTPRYLIKTRGQQVTLSCSPISGHRSVSWYQQTPGQGLQFLFEYFSETQRNKGNFPGRFSGRQFSNSRSEMNVSTLELGDSALYLCASSLNQANYGYTFGSGTRLTVV.